The entry that follows covers one T cell receptor beta chain sequence. The sample is drawn from a study of blood T cell repertoires in COVID-19. Per the original methods: It was from reference gene primer amplification that nucleated cell counts were estimated. Clones were sequenced by immunoSEQ multiplex PCR, and TCRdb holds only the in-frame ones, with some missing. V, J and clone size are taken as reported in that table, and D and trimming were inferred from the DNA itself. This table has some 90,000 clones, approximately 87% appearing once. Germline V gene sequence: CDR1 SGHAT, CDR2 FQNNGV. This CDR3 contains 14 residues. The V end lost 1 base, the J end lost 3 bases, and 10 bases lay between the germline ends.

The chain recombines TRBV11-2 with TRBJ2-7; perhaps TRBD1 as D (6 bases). Input material: peripheral blood. The source is a human donor in a cohort sampled during active COVID-19. CDR3 DNA: TGTGCCAGCAGCTTAGTCGGGACACGCTACGAGCAGTACTTC. Protein sequence: CASSLVGTRYEQYF.